The 4 T cell receptor beta chains presented below share a single source sample, sequenced in a study of metastatic and nonmetastatic thyroid tumors. All patients reached thyroid surgery having received no treatment beforehand. TCRdb re-clonotyped the PCR reads via MiXCR. The sample carries about 39,000 clones, approximately 19% recorded once. Sequencing was performed on blood. Receptors originate from a female donor with papillary thyroid cancer or a benign thyroid nodule (not recorded which). Some clones in this sample may be carry-over from other donors' samples.

The chain uses TRBV29-1 and TRBJ2-7, with D tentatively TRBD2 (6 bases). CDR1 and CDR2 (germline): SQVTM, ANQGSEA. Trimming shortened V by 7 bases and J by 1 base, and 14 bases separated the two germline ends. CDR3 length: 13 residues. CDR3 sequence: CSACAGSSYEQYF. The CDR3 DNA follows: TGCAGCGCCTGTGCGGGGTCATCCTACGAGCAGTACTTC.

The table lists this clone with many counts. The CDR3 bases are TGTGCCAGCAGCAAAGCGGGAGGGGACATCACCGGGGAGCTGTTTTTT. The encoded protein is CASSKAGGDITGELFF. The chain combines TRBV6-4 with TRBJ2-2, with 10 bases lining up with TRBD2. Per germline, CDR1 MRHNA and CDR2 SNTAGT. The CDR3 runs 16 residues. After removal of 6 bases from V and 4 bases from J, the junction contained 8 bases not matched to a gene.

There are many counts of this clone. This chain's CDR3 is CASSLAIYNEQFF. The CDR3, as DNA: TGTGCCAGCAGCTTAGCCATCTACAATGAGCAGTTCTTC. This rearrangement joins TRBV7-9 to TRBJ2-1; D uncertain. The germline V gene encodes CDR1 SEHNR and CDR2 FQNEAQ (reference sequence). There are 13 residues in the CDR3. Between the trimmed V and J ends, which lost 0 bases and 3 bases, there was a span of 3 bases.

This clone showed up many times. V and J are TRBV10-3 and TRBJ2-7, with a weak D call TRBD2 (6 bases). The V gene's germline CDR1 is ENHRY and CDR2 SYGVKD. The CDR3 is 14 residues long. The V gene lost 2 bases and the J gene lost 5 bases, with 13 bases spanning the gap. DNA for the CDR3: TGTGCCATCAGTGAGGGTGGCGGGACGGACGAGCAGTACTTC. It yields the protein CAISEGGGTDEQYF.